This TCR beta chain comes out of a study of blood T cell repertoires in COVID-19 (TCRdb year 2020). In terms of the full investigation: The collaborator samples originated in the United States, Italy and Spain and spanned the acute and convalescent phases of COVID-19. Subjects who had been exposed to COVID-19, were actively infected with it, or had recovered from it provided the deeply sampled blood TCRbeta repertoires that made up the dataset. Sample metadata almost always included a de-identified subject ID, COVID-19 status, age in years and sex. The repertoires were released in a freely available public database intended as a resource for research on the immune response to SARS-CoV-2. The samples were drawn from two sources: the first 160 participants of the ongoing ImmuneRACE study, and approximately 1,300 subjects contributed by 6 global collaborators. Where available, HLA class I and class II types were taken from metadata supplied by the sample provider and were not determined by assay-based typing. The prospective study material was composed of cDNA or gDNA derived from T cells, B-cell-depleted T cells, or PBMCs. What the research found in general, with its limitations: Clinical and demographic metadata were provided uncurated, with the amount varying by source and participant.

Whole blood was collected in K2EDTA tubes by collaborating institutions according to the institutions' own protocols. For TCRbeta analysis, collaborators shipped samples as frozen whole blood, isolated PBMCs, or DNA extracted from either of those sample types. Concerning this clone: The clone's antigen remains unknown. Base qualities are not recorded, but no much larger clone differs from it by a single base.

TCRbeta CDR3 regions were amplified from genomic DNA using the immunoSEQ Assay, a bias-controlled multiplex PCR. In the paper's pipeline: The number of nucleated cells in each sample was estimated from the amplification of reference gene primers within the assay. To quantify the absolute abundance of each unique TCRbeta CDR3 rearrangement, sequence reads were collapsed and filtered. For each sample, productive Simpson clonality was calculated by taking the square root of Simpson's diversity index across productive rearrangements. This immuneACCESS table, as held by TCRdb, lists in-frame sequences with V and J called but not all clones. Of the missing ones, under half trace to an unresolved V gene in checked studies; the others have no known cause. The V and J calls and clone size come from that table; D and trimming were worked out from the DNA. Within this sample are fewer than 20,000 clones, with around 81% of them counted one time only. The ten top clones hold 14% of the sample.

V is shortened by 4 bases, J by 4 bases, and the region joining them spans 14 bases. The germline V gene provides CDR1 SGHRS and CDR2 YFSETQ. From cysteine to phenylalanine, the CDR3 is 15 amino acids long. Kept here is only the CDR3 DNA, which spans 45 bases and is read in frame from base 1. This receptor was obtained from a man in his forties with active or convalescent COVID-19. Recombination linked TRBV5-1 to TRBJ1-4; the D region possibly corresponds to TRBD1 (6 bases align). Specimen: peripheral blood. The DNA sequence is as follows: TGCGCCAGCAGCCTGAACAGGGCCCTTAATGAAAAACTGTTTTTT. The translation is CASSLNRALNEKLFF.